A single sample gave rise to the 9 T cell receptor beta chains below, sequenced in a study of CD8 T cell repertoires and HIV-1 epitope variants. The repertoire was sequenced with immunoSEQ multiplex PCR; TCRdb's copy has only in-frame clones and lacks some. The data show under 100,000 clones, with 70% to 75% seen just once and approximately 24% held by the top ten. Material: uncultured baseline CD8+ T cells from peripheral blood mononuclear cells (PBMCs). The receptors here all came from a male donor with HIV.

The CDR3 DNA reads TGCGCCAGCAGAGGACAGGGGTTTAACACTGAAGCTTTCTTT. Amino acid sequence: CASRGQGFNTEAFF. The V and J genes are TRBV5-1 and TRBJ1-1; 9 positions match TRBD1. The CDR3 is 14 amino acids. V gave up 5 bases and J gave up 2 bases; unmatched junction bases: 4. Per germline, CDR1 SGHRS and CDR2 YFSETQ. Combining the CDR3 with reference TRBV5-1 and TRBJ1-1 gives the whole variable domain KAGVTQTPRYLIKTRGQQVTLSCSPISGHRSVSWYQQTPGQGLQFLFEYFSETQRNKGNFPGRFSGRQFSNSRSEMNVSTLELGDSALYLCASRGQGFNTEAFFGQGTRLTVV.

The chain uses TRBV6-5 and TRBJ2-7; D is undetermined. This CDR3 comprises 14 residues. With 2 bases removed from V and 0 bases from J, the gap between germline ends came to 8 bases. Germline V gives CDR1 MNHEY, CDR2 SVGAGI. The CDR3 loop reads CASSYTGISYEQYF. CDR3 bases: TGTGCCAGCAGTTACACTGGGATCTCCTACGAGCAGTACTTC.

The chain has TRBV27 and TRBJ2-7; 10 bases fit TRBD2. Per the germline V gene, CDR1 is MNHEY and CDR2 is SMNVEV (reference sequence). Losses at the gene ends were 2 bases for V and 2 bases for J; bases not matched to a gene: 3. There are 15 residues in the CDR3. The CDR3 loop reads CASSLILAGPYEQYF. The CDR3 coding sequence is TGTGCCAGCAGTTTAATACTAGCGGGACCCTACGAGCAGTACTTC.

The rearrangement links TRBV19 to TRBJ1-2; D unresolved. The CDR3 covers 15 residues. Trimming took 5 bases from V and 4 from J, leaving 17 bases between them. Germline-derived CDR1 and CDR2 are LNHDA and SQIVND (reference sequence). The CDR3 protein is CASSPQTGLGYGYTF. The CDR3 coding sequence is TGTGCCAGTAGTCCCCAGACCGGCCTGGGCTATGGCTACACCTTC.

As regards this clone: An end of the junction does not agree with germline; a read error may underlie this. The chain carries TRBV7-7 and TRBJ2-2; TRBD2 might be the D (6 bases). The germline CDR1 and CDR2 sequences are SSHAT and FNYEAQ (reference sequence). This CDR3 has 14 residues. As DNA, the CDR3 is TGTGCTAGCAGCTTAGCGGCCAACACCGGGGAGCTGTTTTTT. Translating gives CASSLAANTGELFF.

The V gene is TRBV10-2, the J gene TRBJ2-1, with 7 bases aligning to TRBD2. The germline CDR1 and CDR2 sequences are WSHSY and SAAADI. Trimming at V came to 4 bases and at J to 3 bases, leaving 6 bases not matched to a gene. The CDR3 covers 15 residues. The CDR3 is CASSVPSGLYNEQFF. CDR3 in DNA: TGCGCCAGCAGTGTCCCTAGCGGCCTCTACAATGAGCAGTTCTTC.

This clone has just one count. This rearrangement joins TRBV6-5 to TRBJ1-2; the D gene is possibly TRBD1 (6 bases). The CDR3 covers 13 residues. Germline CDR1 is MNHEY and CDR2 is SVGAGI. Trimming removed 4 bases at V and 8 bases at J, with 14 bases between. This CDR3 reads CASSFYRENGYTF. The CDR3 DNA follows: TGTGCCAGCAGTTTTTACAGGGAGAACGGCTACACCTTC.

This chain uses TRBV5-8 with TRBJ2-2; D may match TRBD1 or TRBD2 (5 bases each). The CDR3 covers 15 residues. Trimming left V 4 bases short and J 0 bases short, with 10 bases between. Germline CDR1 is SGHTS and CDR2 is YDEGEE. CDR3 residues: CASSPGTANTGELFF. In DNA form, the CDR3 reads TGTGCCAGCAGCCCCGGGACGGCGAACACCGGGGAGCTGTTTTTT.

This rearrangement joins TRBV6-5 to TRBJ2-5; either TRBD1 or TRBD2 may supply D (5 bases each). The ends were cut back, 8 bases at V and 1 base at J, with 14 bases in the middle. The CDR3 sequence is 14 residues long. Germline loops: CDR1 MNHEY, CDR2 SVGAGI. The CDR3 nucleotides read TGTGCCAGCGGCCTCTACGGGGCCCAAGAGACCCAGTACTTC. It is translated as CASGLYGAQETQYF.